This T cell receptor beta chain was documented in a study of cytomegalovirus exposure and HLA in healthy donors. Germline V gives CDR1 MNHEY, CDR2 SVGAGI. There are 16 residues in the CDR3. Trimming shortened V by 0 bases and J by 2 bases, and 13 bases separated the two germline ends. Primers: 60 Vbeta forward and 13 Jbeta reverse. Generated by immunoSEQ multiplex PCR, the TCRdb table keeps only in-frame clones and is missing some. This table holds 220,000 or so clones, more than 65% found once. The sample consisted of PBMCs. The receptor was isolated from a woman aged 25 to 39 in good health and CMV-seronegative. V is TRBV6-5 and J is TRBJ1-1; possibly TRBD1 for D (6 bases). CDR3 sequence (DNA): TGTGCCAGCAGTTACTCGATGTCAGGGGCTAACACTGAAGCTTTCTTT. Its protein product is CASSYSMSGANTEAFF.